This TCR beta chain was sequenced during a study of shared clonotypes between healthy human individuals (dated by TCRdb to 2019 to 2021). In terms of the full investigation: A couple of women and a few men aged 18 to 49 years were included in the cohort. Different laboratories and diverse techniques were used to prepare libraries and sequence TCR repertoires, to increase sequencing depth and limit assay-specific biases. Per donor, leukapheresis produced somewhere between about 0.9 and 9 billion PBMCs. To estimate repertoire size and how much clonotype sharing occurs between individuals, the study deeply sequenced the blood TCR repertoires of several healthy adults. For each donor, CD4 naive and CD4 memory were each run on three plates, CD8 naive on two plates, and CD8 memory on one plate. Points the paper makes about the study in general: Clonotypes shared by all four sorted-subset donors showed higher generation probabilities than non-shared clonotypes. Incomplete sequencing was indicated by rarefaction of sorted-subset datasets, despite the large sequencing depth. Sampling was limited to blood, and TCR repertoires in tissue likely differ from TCR repertoires in blood. Sharing across several donors was observed for roughly 5% of naive CD4, over 3% of naive CD8, over 2% of memory CD4, and 0.4% of memory CD8 clonotypes. Based on pairwise subsampling, the degree of clonotype sharing among donors was expected to be affected by sequencing depth. Because the study included only a small number of donors, the genetic and exposure-history diversity represented was limited. Naive subsets generally had larger estimated clonotype richness than memory subsets did.

Regarding this clone: Its recognized antigen is unknown. No much larger clonotype is one base removed from it; base qualities were not supplied. Other DNA sequences in this specimen translate into the identical CDR3.

The donors were healthy, HIV-negative adults who had no recently reported acute infections or vaccinations. Only Caucasian adults living in Nashville, Tennessee, USA were represented among the donors. CD4+ T cells were enriched through magnetic negative selection, after which naive cells were positively selected on CD45RA and the remaining negative fraction served as the memory subset. Blood was collected by leukapheresis, and PBMCs were isolated by Ficoll-Histopaque density gradient centrifugation and then cryopreserved in liquid nitrogen vapor phase. Analytical flow cytometry was used to check the purity and quantity of every magnetically sorted T cell population. Genomic DNA was isolated from every sorted fraction and measured by UV absorbance on a Nanodrop 2000c. TCR CDR3 regions were amplified from genomic DNA by multiplex PCR using the deep immunoSEQ assay. For each cell subset, the extracted genomic DNA was distributed evenly across all wells of several immunoSEQ 96-well plates, and each plate served as one replicate. For sorted subsets, roughly 200 ng genomic DNA, equal to some 30,000 T cell genomes, was loaded into each replicate PCR. The purified libraries were quantified using a Qubit 3.0 fluorometer, sized with a Bioanalyzer 2100, and then quantified again using the KAPA Library Quantification kit. Every immunoSEQ 96-well plate was sequenced on a dedicated single-read 150-cycle Illumina NextSeq 550 flow cell. Per the source publication's procedure: The immunoSEQ output contained only junctional sequences without quality scores, so filtering could not match that applied to full-length reads. Sequences were annotated with PyIR, a Python wrapper for IgBLAST v1.9, and V/J genes and CDR3 were assigned using IMGT germline references. Reads were removed for weak V/J assignments (E-value above 1e-6), missing CDR3, stop codons, out-of-frame junctions, or ambiguous translated residues. V3J clonotypes were defined by identical inferred V gene, J gene, and CDR3 amino acid sequence. Percentage overlap between repertoires was calculated by dividing the number of shared unique clonotypes by the size of the smaller repertoire. Three approaches were used to assess repertoire richness: RTK rarefaction, the Chao1 estimator, and Recon v2.1 estimates of unobserved clonotypes. OLGA was used to compute generation probabilities for all TCRbeta clonotypes that the gDNA method yielded from a few donors. As stored in TCRdb, this immuneACCESS dataset retains in-frame rearrangements with V and J assigned. A fraction of the clones does not appear; measured against another copy, unresolved V genes explain less than half of the discrepancy, and the remainder lacks a known reason. The V and J calls and clone size are taken from that table; D and trimming were inferred from the DNA. A total of roughly 2.5 million clones appear in this sample, just over 90% of them only once. The top ten constitute under 0.15% of the sample.

The junction shows trimming of 5 bases on V and 2 bases on J, and the gene matches do not reach 5 bases of it. From its cysteine to its phenylalanine, the CDR3 spans 14 amino acids. Of all the DNA, just the CDR3 is kept, 42 bases in frame from base 1. The germline V gene supplies CDR1 MDHEN and CDR2 SYDVKM. Recombination linked TRBV28 to TRBJ1-1, with TRBD1 identical over 7 junction bases. This receptor was identified in a man aged 18-30 years in good health. Sequenced input: naive CD4+ T cells sorted from blood. This sample's cell subset or site label indicates: CD45RA+ positively selected. CDR3 loop: CASSTGTVNTEAFF. The sequenced DNA: TGTGCCAGCAGTACCGGGACAGTTAACACTGAAGCTTTCTTT.